This TCR beta chain was identified in a study of Tregs in tolerant kidney transplant recipients. CDR1 and CDR2 from the germline V gene are KGHSH and LQKENI. V was shortened by 0 bases and J by 9 bases, with 11 bases between the two germline ends. This CDR3 is 13 amino acids long. On this clone: Its matching antigen is unknown.

Overall study results and limits: The most relevant donor-specific Treg TCRbeta repertoire apparently came from expansion with activated donor B cells.

Recipients received nonmyeloablative bone marrow transplants from related graft donors, with transient mixed chimerism. CD4+CD25+CD127- Tregs, CD4+CD25- non-Tregs, CD4 and CD8 cells were sorted. Profiling relied on immunoSEQ multiplex PCR, and the TCRdb table lists in-frame clones only, not all of them. The table includes 100,000 or so clones, 93% detected once. The clonotype was recovered from a human patient who received a combined kidney and bone marrow transplant. The graft donor may have contributed some T cells. The specimen comprised CD4+ T cells from blood (PBMCs), sampled 12 months after the transplant. The rearrangement uses TRBV18 and TRBJ1-2; D possibly corresponds to TRBD1 (5 bases). CDR3 amino acids: CASSPPAGQSYTF. The CDR3 bases are TGTGCCAGCTCACCACCGGCAGGGCAAAGCTACACCTTC.